Listed here is a single T cell receptor (beta chain). This clonotype was seen a few times. Its antigen specificity is not known. Base qualities are missing; no much larger clone stands one base away. The data are from a study of human T cells and chemical hapten exposure (dated by TCRdb to 2020 to 2023). In terms of the full investigation: For sensitization, 2% DPC in acetone was applied to a 2 cm by 2 cm area of upper inner arm skin. Weekly therapeutic DPC doses were additionally applied to the scalp of patients throughout the roughly 23-week study period. Patch testing on the upper back used Finn chambers containing 0.01% DPC, with scoring done after 6 days according to International Contact Dermatitis Research Group standards. Alopecia areata with under or over 50% scalp involvement, alopecia totalis and alopecia universalis were represented in the patient cohort, which was mostly female. The libraries were sequenced as a pool, and the TCR yield per sample differed mostly because of small variations in library volumes within the pool. Peripheral blood TCR repertoire changes were tracked in vivo in alopecia patients during primary and secondary sensitization to the hapten diphenylcyclopropenone (DPC). Patient blood was sampled pre-sensitization (week 0) and at 2, 6 and about 24 weeks after DPC sensitization. Approximately 28 alopecia patients gave blood for TCR sequencing at one to four time points (pre-sensitization, 2, 6 and 24 weeks). What the authors observed across the whole study: Because all patients had alopecia, a presumed autoimmune disease, the immune response of the patients might differ from that of healthy individuals. Compared with pre-sensitization or healthy control sets, expanded TCRs formed significantly more large CDR3 similarity clusters, which is consistent with antigen-driven responses. After repeated subsampling, changes were observed in the strength of the expansion versus patch-test correlation and in the threshold at which the correlation became significant. Patch test score was positively correlated with the number of PT1 expanded TCRs, with significance at thresholds 8, 16 and 32 but not at 4. DPC sensitization did not change how many TCRs were above 1 in 1000 frequency, and no evidence was found of alterations in global repertoire structure.

What the time point label conveys for this sample: patch test 1, 2 weeks after DPC sensitization. Taken with the paper, the label for treatment or condition translates to: therapeutic diphenylcyclopropenone sensitization with weekly scalp DPC. At each patch-test visit, blood was drawn before the patch test was applied. Eligible patients were aged 18 to 70, diagnosed with alopecia, deemed suitable for DPC therapy, and excluded if pregnant. Unfractionated whole blood was collected in Tempus Blood RNA tubes, and total RNA was extracted from that blood. Libraries were made using RACE. The sequencer was a NextSeq 500. During library preparation, unique molecular identifiers were attached to individual cDNA molecules so that TCRs could be counted quantitatively and reproducibly. For every blood RNA sample, sequencing covered both the TCR alpha and TCR beta chains. Per the source publication's procedure: A median of about 87,000 TCRs per sample was observed, with a range of roughly 20,000 to 700,000. The Decombinator software suite was used to annotate V, J and CDR3 in the TCR reads. For PS versus PT1 abundance plots, all samples were subsampled to the same number of TCRs (28,000). Expanded TCRs were defined as absent before sensitization and observed at least eight times at the 2-week time point. TCRdb took the public reads, trimmed them with fastp at Q25, ran MiXCR for clone calling and kept in-frame beta chains. Every CDR3 protein is listed once, alongside the most common genes and DNA of its rows. What appears here as the V and J calls and clone size reflects TCRdb's work, not the paper's. The sample table shows around 300,000 distinct CDR3 sequences, and 5.5% to 8% are seen once. The top ten hold around 8.2% of the sample.

Via the germline V gene, CDR1 is MNHEY and CDR2 SVGEGT. V lost 4 bases and J lost 7 bases; the stretch between them is 11 bases long. The CDR3, cysteine through phenylalanine, is 13 amino acids long. Left in the record is the CDR3 DNA by itself, 39 bases read in frame from the first base. The sequence came from a woman aged 18-29 years with alopecia areata. Some clones in this sample may be carry-over from other donors' samples. The rearranged chain carries TRBV6-2 or TRBV6-3 and TRBJ2-1; the D segment could be TRBD2, given 6 matching bases. The specimen was whole blood, collected in connection with sensitization to the hapten diphenylcyclopropenone (DPC). For the CDR3, the sequence is CASSSTSGNEQFF. The DNA is as follows: TGTGCCAGCAGTTCGACCAGCGGGAATGAGCAGTTCTTC.